One sample yielded the 2 T cell receptor beta chains listed below, sequenced in a study of T cell responses to AZD1222 COVID-19 vaccine. Repertoires were generated with immunoSEQ multiplex PCR, while TCRdb's copy carries only in-frame clones and drops some. The repertoire holds about 120,000 clones, with roughly 90% as singletons. Sequenced material: peripheral blood, taken 28 days after the second AZD1222 dose. These receptors all stem from an adult who received the AZD1222 COVID-19 vaccine.

The rearrangement joins TRBV9 to TRBJ2-2, with TRBD2 matching 13 bases. The CDR3 spans 20 residues. Germline CDR1 and CDR2: SGDLS and YYNGEE. V was clipped by 4 bases and J by 3 bases; unmatched bases: 15. CDR3 nucleotides: TGTGCCAGCAGCTCTCGACTAGCGGGGGGTCTTATGCCCCACACCGGGGAGCTGTTTTTT. Amino acid sequence: CASSSRLAGGLMPHTGELFF.

V usage is TRBV7-9 and J usage is TRBJ1-4, with 8 bases matching TRBD1. J lost 6 bases, V lost 5 bases, and 8 bases had no gene match. This CDR3 comprises 15 residues. Germline V lookup: CDR1 SEHNR, CDR2 FQNEAQ (reference sequence). The CDR3 DNA follows: TGTGCCAGCAGCCCCGGCGGGGACAGGCATGAAAAACTGTTTTTT. This encodes CASSPGGDRHEKLFF. The full variable domain, in which reference TRBV7-9 and TRBJ1-4 provide the parts outside the CDR3, is DTGVSQNPRHKITKRGQNVTFRCDPISEHNRLYWYRQTLGQGPEFLTYFQNEAQLEKSRLLSDRFSAERPKGSFSTLEIQRTEQGDSAMYLCASSPGGDRHEKLFFGSGTQLSVL.